This entry is about one T cell receptor beta chain. These data are taken from a study of shared clonotypes between healthy human individuals. After removal of 3 bases from V and 5 bases from J, the junction contained 12 bases not matched to a gene. Germline CDR1 and CDR2: SGHRS and YFSETQ. The CDR3 sequence is 16 residues long. This table comes from immunoSEQ multiplex PCR, and its TCRdb copy is limited to in-frame clones, with some not included. The profile shows over 1.4 million clones, around 95% of them singletons. The origin of this receptor is a man in his thirties or forties in good health. Sequencing was done on a sample of naive CD4+ T cells sorted from blood. The subset: CD45RA+ positively selected. The chain uses TRBV5-1 and TRBJ2-3; TRBD1 matches at 7 bases. The CDR3 protein is CASSSTRTGEGDTQYF. The DNA for the CDR3 is TGCGCCAGCAGCTCGACTCGGACAGGCGAGGGAGATACGCAGTATTTT.